The rows below give T cell receptor beta chains drawn from one sample of a study of Graves' ophthalmopathy and Graves' hyperthyroidism. TCRdb fed the multiplex PCR reads into MiXCR, producing one record per CDR3 protein. Of 500,000 to 700,000 distinct CDR3 sequences in the sample, approximately 21% were seen once. Sample: peripheral blood. These receptors were collected from a woman between 18 and 29 years old with stable Graves' hyperthyroidism. Some clones in this sample may be carry-over from other donors' samples. The CDR3 runs from the conserved cysteine through the conserved F or W. A D gene is named only where the DNA matches it firmly. The listing skips clone size in some rows; elsewhere it reads once, few, many or a size class.

j_gene: TRBJ1-2
v_gene: TRBV19
abundance: many
d_gene: NA
CDR3nt: TGTGCCAGTTTGCCCCAGACACGAGGGGCTAACTATGGCTACACCTTC
CDR3aa: CASLPQTRGANYGYTF

j_gene: TRBJ2-5
v_gene: TRBV19
abundance: many
d_gene: NA
CDR3nt: TGTGCCAGTAGTATATCACAGGGTTCGGGAGAGACCCAGTACTTC
CDR3aa: CASSISQGSGETQYF

j_gene: TRBJ1-5
v_gene: TRBV12-3/TRBV12-4
abundance: NA
d_gene: NA
CDR3nt: TGTGCCAGCAGTTCAGAGGGGGAGGGCAATCAGCCCCAGCATTTT
CDR3aa: CASSSEGEGNQPQHF

j_gene: TRBJ2-7
v_gene: TRBV7-8
abundance: many
d_gene: TRBD1
CDR3nt: TGTGCCAGCAGCTCCCCAGGGGGCGTCCCCTACGAGCAGTACTTC
CDR3aa: CASSSPGGVPYEQYF

j_gene: TRBJ2-5
v_gene: TRBV29-1
abundance: many
d_gene: TRBD1
CDR3nt: TGCAGCGTTGAAGTTAGACAGGGGGACCAAGAGACCCAGTACTTC
CDR3aa: CSVEVRQGDQETQYF

j_gene: TRBJ2-5
v_gene: TRBV5-1
abundance: many
d_gene: NA
CDR3nt: TGCGCCAGCAGCAAGGAGCAAGAGACCCAGTACTTC
CDR3aa: CASSKEQETQYF

j_gene: TRBJ2-7
v_gene: TRBV28
abundance: many
d_gene: NA
CDR3nt: TGTGCCAGCAGTTACTCGGCAGGGACCCGGGTCTACGAGCAGTACTTC
CDR3aa: CASSYSAGTRVYEQYF

j_gene: TRBJ2-2
v_gene: TRBV3-1
abundance: few
d_gene: NA
CDR3nt: TGTGCCAGCAGCCAGACTCAGAGTCGGACCGGGGAGCTGTTTTTT
CDR3aa: CASSQTQSRTGELFF

j_gene: TRBJ1-1
v_gene: TRBV7-2
abundance: few
d_gene: NA
CDR3nt: TGTGCCAGCAGCCCCCACCGGATGAACACTGAAGCTTTCTTT
CDR3aa: CASSPHRMNTEAFF

j_gene: TRBJ1-1
v_gene: TRBV20-1
abundance: NA
d_gene: TRBD1
CDR3nt: TGCAGTTTTACAGACAGGGTGAACACTGAAGCTTTCTTT
CDR3aa: CSFTDRVNTEAFF

j_gene: TRBJ1-2
v_gene: TRBV29-1
abundance: many
d_gene: TRBD1
CDR3nt: TGCAGCGCGGGACAGGGGGCAGCGGATGGCTACACCTTC
CDR3aa: CSAGQGAADGYTF

j_gene: TRBJ1-1
v_gene: TRBV6-2/TRBV6-3
abundance: many
d_gene: TRBD1
CDR3nt: TGTGCCAGCAGTTACGGGACAGGGGTGGCTGAAGCTTTCTTT
CDR3aa: CASSYGTGVAEAFF

j_gene: TRBJ1-1
v_gene: TRBV12-3/TRBV12-4
abundance: NA
d_gene: TRBD1
CDR3nt: TGTGCCAGCAGACAACAGGGGAGGGAAGCTTTCTTT
CDR3aa: CASRQQGREAFF

j_gene: TRBJ2-2
v_gene: TRBV24-1
abundance: NA
d_gene: TRBD1
CDR3nt: TGTGCCACCAGTGATGGTGGACAGGGAACAACCGGGGAGCTGTTTTTT
CDR3aa: CATSDGGQGTTGELFF

j_gene: TRBJ1-2
v_gene: TRBV19
abundance: NA
d_gene: NA
CDR3nt: TGTGCCAGTAGTATATCCACCGCGGGACACCCCTATGGCTACACCTTC
CDR3aa: CASSISTAGHPYGYTF

j_gene: TRBJ1-1
v_gene: TRBV6-1
abundance: many
d_gene: NA
CDR3nt: TGTGCCAGCCATCCCGGTAGAACTGAAGCTTTCTTT
CDR3aa: CASHPGRTEAFF

j_gene: TRBJ2-2
v_gene: TRBV18
abundance: few
d_gene: NA
CDR3nt: TGTGCCAGCTCACCGGGGCAGGACAGCGCGGGGGCCGGGGAGCTGTTTTTT
CDR3aa: CASSPGQDSAGAGELFF

j_gene: TRBJ1-5
v_gene: TRBV6-2/TRBV6-3
abundance: many
d_gene: NA
CDR3nt: TGTGCCAGCAGTCACTTTAGTCAGCCCCAGCATTTT
CDR3aa: CASSHFSQPQHF

j_gene: TRBJ2-7
v_gene: TRBV12-3/TRBV12-4
abundance: once
d_gene: NA
CDR3nt: TGTGCCAGCAGTCCAGGGCTTACTCCACGGGTCTACGAGCAGTACTTC
CDR3aa: CASSPGLTPRVYEQYF

j_gene: TRBJ1-1
v_gene: TRBV5-1
abundance: NA
d_gene: NA
CDR3nt: TGCGCCAGCAGCCCTGCAGGGTCCTCTGGGGCTTTCTTT
CDR3aa: CASSPAGSSGAFF

j_gene: TRBJ2-7
v_gene: TRBV27
abundance: many
d_gene: TRBD1
CDR3nt: TGTGCCAGCAGTCCATCACAGGGGGAATTTCCCTACGAGCAGTACTTC
CDR3aa: CASSPSQGEFPYEQYF

j_gene: TRBJ1-1
v_gene: TRBV20-1
abundance: NA
d_gene: NA
CDR3nt: TGCAGTGCTAGAGACTGGAACACTGAAGCTTTCTTT
CDR3aa: CSARDWNTEAFF

j_gene: TRBJ1-3
v_gene: TRBV25-1
abundance: NA
d_gene: NA
CDR3nt: TGTGCCAGCAGTCCCCAGGACTCCCCTGAGACTGGCACCATATATTTT
CDR3aa: CASSPQDSPETGTIYF

j_gene: TRBJ2-7
v_gene: TRBV5-1
abundance: NA
d_gene: TRBD2
CDR3nt: TGCGCCAGCAGCTTGGCTAGCGGGGGGGCGAGTGAGCAGTACTTC
CDR3aa: CASSLASGGASEQYF

j_gene: TRBJ2-7
v_gene: TRBV7-2
abundance: many
d_gene: NA
CDR3nt: TGTGCCAGCAGCTTAGGGCCGGAACACCCAAGCTCCTACGAGCAGTACTTC
CDR3aa: CASSLGPEHPSSYEQYF

j_gene: TRBJ1-1
v_gene: TRBV29-1
abundance: many
d_gene: NA
CDR3nt: TGCAGCGTTGACGTTGACCCCGGGGCTTTCTTT
CDR3aa: CSVDVDPGAFF

j_gene: TRBJ1-1
v_gene: TRBV14
abundance: many
d_gene: NA
CDR3nt: TGTGCCAGCAGCCGAAGGGCTGCTGCGAACACTGAAGCTTTCTTT
CDR3aa: CASSRRAAANTEAFF

j_gene: TRBJ2-5
v_gene: TRBV24-1
abundance: many
d_gene: NA
CDR3nt: TGTGCCACCAGTGAGGGAACCGGGACAAGATACCAAGAGACCCAGTACTTC
CDR3aa: CATSEGTGTRYQETQYF

j_gene: TRBJ1-3
v_gene: TRBV29-1
abundance: few
d_gene: NA
CDR3nt: TGCAGCGTTGTTGGGGGGACCTCTGGAAACACCATATATTTT
CDR3aa: CSVVGGTSGNTIYF

j_gene: TRBJ2-5
v_gene: TRBV20-1
abundance: many
d_gene: NA
CDR3nt: TGCAGTGCTAATCAAGGGTCCGTAGAGACCCAGTACTTC
CDR3aa: CSANQGSVETQYF

j_gene: TRBJ2-7
v_gene: TRBV12-3/TRBV12-4
abundance: NA
d_gene: TRBD2
CDR3nt: TGTGCCAGCAGCCCCGCATCGCGGGAGGGCCGTTCCTGGCAGTACTTC
CDR3aa: CASSPASREGRSWQYF

j_gene: TRBJ1-1
v_gene: TRBV20-1
abundance: NA
d_gene: NA
CDR3nt: TGCAGTGCTCAAAAAAACACTGAAGCTTTCTTT
CDR3aa: CSAQKNTEAFF

j_gene: TRBJ2-7
v_gene: TRBV27
abundance: many
d_gene: TRBD2
CDR3nt: TGTGCCAGCAGTTCTCGGACTAGCGGGAACCACGAGCAGTACTTC
CDR3aa: CASSSRTSGNHEQYF

j_gene: TRBJ1-5
v_gene: TRBV19
abundance: many
d_gene: NA
CDR3nt: TGTGCCAGTAGTATCCAATCAGATCAGCCCCAGCATTTT
CDR3aa: CASSIQSDQPQHF

j_gene: TRBJ2-7
v_gene: TRBV5-5
abundance: NA
d_gene: NA
CDR3nt: TGTGCCAGCAGCTTGGTATCAAGGTACGAGCAGTACTTC
CDR3aa: CASSLVSRYEQYF

j_gene: TRBJ1-6
v_gene: TRBV7-3
abundance: many
d_gene: NA
CDR3nt: TGTGCCAGCAGCCGCTCCGGGGGTAGGGGCTATGATTCACCCCTCCACTTT
CDR3aa: CASSRSGGRGYDSPLHF

j_gene: TRBJ2-7
v_gene: TRBV20-1
abundance: many
d_gene: TRBD2
CDR3nt: TGCAGTGCTAGGGGGGCGACTAGCGGGGTGAACTACGAGCAGTACTTC
CDR3aa: CSARGATSGVNYEQYF

j_gene: TRBJ1-1
v_gene: TRBV6-2/TRBV6-3
abundance: NA
d_gene: TRBD1
CDR3nt: TGTGCCAGCAGACTGGAGGGACAGGGGGATTTCTTT
CDR3aa: CASRLEGQGDFF

j_gene: TRBJ1-6
v_gene: TRBV2
abundance: many
d_gene: TRBD1
CDR3nt: TGTGCCAGCATGACAGGGGGCTCCTATAATTCACCCCTCCACTTT
CDR3aa: CASMTGGSYNSPLHF

j_gene: TRBJ1-1
v_gene: TRBV29-1
abundance: NA
d_gene: NA
CDR3nt: TGCAGCGCCTACACTGATGCTTTCTTT
CDR3aa: CSAYTDAFF

j_gene: TRBJ2-5
v_gene: TRBV12-3/TRBV12-4
abundance: many
d_gene: TRBD2
CDR3nt: TGTGCCAGCTACCCTGGGGGGAGGGGGACCCAGTACTTC
CDR3aa: CASYPGGRGTQYF

j_gene: TRBJ2-5
v_gene: TRBV6-1
abundance: NA
d_gene: NA
CDR3nt: TGTGCCAGCAGCCCCGGGGCTAGCGATGTGGAGACCCAGTACTTC
CDR3aa: CASSPGASDVETQYF

j_gene: TRBJ2-5
v_gene: TRBV12-3/TRBV12-4
abundance: many
d_gene: NA
CDR3nt: TGTGCCAGCAGTTTTCAGGGTGGTAGGGACCAAGAGACCCAGTACTTC
CDR3aa: CASSFQGGRDQETQYF

j_gene: TRBJ2-2
v_gene: TRBV11-2
abundance: many
d_gene: NA
CDR3nt: TGTGCCAGCAGCTTTACAGCTGGAACCGGGGAGCTGTTTTTT
CDR3aa: CASSFTAGTGELFF

j_gene: TRBJ2-7
v_gene: TRBV6-1
abundance: many
d_gene: NA
CDR3nt: TGTGCCAGCAGTGACCCAGGGGGCGGGAGCTCCTACGAGCAGTACTTC
CDR3aa: CASSDPGGGSSYEQYF

j_gene: TRBJ1-1
v_gene: TRBV12-3/TRBV12-4
abundance: many
d_gene: NA
CDR3nt: TGTGCCAGCAGTTTAGGGATTCCCGGATATGAAGCTTTCTTT
CDR3aa: CASSLGIPGYEAFF

j_gene: TRBJ1-6
v_gene: TRBV6-5
abundance: many
d_gene: NA
CDR3nt: TGTGCCAGCAGTTACTCTTTCCGGAGCTCCTATAATTCACCCCTCCACTTT
CDR3aa: CASSYSFRSSYNSPLHF

j_gene: TRBJ2-4
v_gene: TRBV5-1
abundance: few
d_gene: NA
CDR3nt: TGCGCCAGCAGCAGTGCTAGTAGTGATGCCAAAAACATTCAGTACTTC
CDR3aa: CASSSASSDAKNIQYF

j_gene: TRBJ1-4
v_gene: TRBV6-5
abundance: few
d_gene: TRBD1
CDR3nt: TGTGCCAGCAGTTTTAGAGAGGGGGCGCGTGTTGAAAAACTGTTTTTT
CDR3aa: CASSFREGARVEKLFF

j_gene: TRBJ1-1
v_gene: TRBV12-3/TRBV12-4
abundance: NA
d_gene: NA
CDR3nt: TGTGCCAGCAGTCCGGGGGGCGCGGGTGAAGCTTTCTTT
CDR3aa: CASSPGGAGEAFF